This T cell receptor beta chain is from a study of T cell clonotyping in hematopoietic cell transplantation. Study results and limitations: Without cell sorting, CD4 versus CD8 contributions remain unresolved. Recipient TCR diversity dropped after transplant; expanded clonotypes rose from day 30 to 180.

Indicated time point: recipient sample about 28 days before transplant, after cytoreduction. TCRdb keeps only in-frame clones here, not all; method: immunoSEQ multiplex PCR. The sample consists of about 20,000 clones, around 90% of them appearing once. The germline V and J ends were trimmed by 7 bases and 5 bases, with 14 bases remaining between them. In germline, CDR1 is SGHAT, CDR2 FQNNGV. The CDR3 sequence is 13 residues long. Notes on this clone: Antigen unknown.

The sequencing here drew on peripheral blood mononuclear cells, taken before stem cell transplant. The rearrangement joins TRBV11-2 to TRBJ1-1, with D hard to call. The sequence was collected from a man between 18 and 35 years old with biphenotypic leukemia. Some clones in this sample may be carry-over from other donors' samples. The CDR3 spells CASKRTRGTEAFF. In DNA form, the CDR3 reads TGTGCCAGCAAGAGGACGCGCGGGACTGAAGCTTTCTTT. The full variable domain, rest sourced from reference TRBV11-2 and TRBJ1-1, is EAGVAQSPRYKIIEKRQSVAFWCNPISGHATLYWYQQILGQGPKLLIQFQNNGVVDDSQLPKDRFSAERLKGVDSTLKIQPAKLEDSAVYLCASKRTRGTEAFFGQGTRLTVV.